The present TCR beta chain was sequenced within a study of metastatic and nonmetastatic thyroid tumors. About the research overall: Patients with malignant and benign thyroid disease provided blood and tumor or nodule tissue, whose repertoires were compared.

The CDR3 spans 18 residues. V shed 6 bases, J shed 3 bases, and the junction held 14 bases outside the gene matches. Looked up from germline, CDR1 is MNHEY and CDR2 is SVGAGI. Every patient underwent thyroid surgery untreated. As concerns this clone: Its antigen is not identified.

Findings and caveats of the study: Reported TCR beta diversity, measured in blood and tumor, was significantly higher for malignant thyroid tumors than for benign nodules.

In the study's own analysis: What underpinned the distant-metastasis classifier for papillary thyroid cancer was the set of CDR3 differences across clinicopathological groups. Through MiXCR, TCRdb re-clonotyped the PCR reads. The V and J calls here are based on TCRdb, not the publication. The data contain around 50,000 clones, almost 30% of them singletons. The material sequenced was blood. The receptor was derived from a female donor with papillary thyroid cancer or a benign thyroid nodule (not recorded which). Some clones in this sample may be carry-over from other donors' samples. V gene TRBV6-5 combines with J gene TRBJ2-2; 9 positions match TRBD2. The CDR3 region is CASRSRTSEGMDTGELFF. The CDR3 bases are TGTGCCAGCAGGAGCCGGACTAGCGAGGGGATGGACACCGGGGAGCTGTTTTTT.